This passage covers 12 T cell receptor beta chains from one sample sequenced in a study of STAT3 mutations in large granular lymphocyte leukemia. General observations from the study: Every T-cell large granular lymphocyte leukemia patient had at least one immunodominant TCR beta clonotype.

The repertoire was sequenced with immunoSEQ multiplex PCR; TCRdb's copy has only in-frame clones and lacks some. The sample has 1,300 or so clones, roughly 2.2% seen once. What these receptors recognize is not known. Sequencing was done on a sample of PBMCs. The receptors derive from a human donor with T large granular lymphocyte leukemia. Some clones in this sample may be carry-over from other donors' samples.

The V gene is TRBV29-1, the J gene TRBJ1-2, with TRBD1 as a possible D gene (5 bases). The V gene lost 3 bases and the J gene lost 4 bases, with 15 bases spanning the gap. The CDR3 loop spans 14 amino acids. The germline gives CDR1 SQVTM, CDR2 ANQGSEA. The CDR3 coding sequence is TGCAGCGTTGACGGGGGTACCGCCGGCTATGGCTACACCTTC. It specifies CSVDGGTAGYGYTF.

This chain connects TRBV30 to TRBJ2-1, with D perhaps matching TRBD2 (6 bases). This CDR3 has 14 amino acids. The V end lost 3 bases, the J end lost 10 bases, and 19 bases lay between the germline ends. Germline loops: CDR1 GTSNPN, CDR2 SVGIG (reference sequence). CDR3 protein: CAWSKGGTRWEQFF. In DNA, the CDR3 is TGTGCCTGGAGCAAGGGAGGAACCCGATGGGAGCAGTTCTTC. Full variable domain (outside the CDR3, taken from reference TRBV30 and TRBJ2-1): SQTIHQWPATLVQPVGSPLSLECTVEGTSNPNLYWYRQAAGRGLQLLFYSVGIGQISSEVPQNLSASRPQDRQFILSSKKLLLSDSGFYLCAWSKGGTRWEQFFGPGTRLTVL.

As concerns this clone: Relative to the germline gene, one junction end is altered; a read error may explain this. The genes are TRBV5-1 and TRBJ2-1; 8 bases align to TRBD2. The CDR3 length is 16 residues. CDR1 is SGHRS, CDR2 YFSETQ, per germline. Here the CDR3 reads CASRLGVVSGENEQFF. The CDR3 DNA reads TGCGCCAGCAGGTTGGGGGTAGTTAGCGGGGAAAATGAGCAGTTCTTC.

The chain employs TRBV7-9 and TRBJ2-7, with a possible D match to TRBD1 (5 bases). With 0 bases removed from V and 0 bases from J, the gap between germline ends came to 6 bases. Germline values: CDR1 SEHNR, CDR2 FQNEAQ (reference sequence). This CDR3 region has 14 residues. The chain's CDR3 is CASSLARDSYEQYF. In DNA form, the CDR3 reads TGTGCCAGCAGCTTAGCCAGGGACTCCTACGAGCAGTACTTC.

The chain recombines TRBV4-2 with TRBJ2-7; possibly TRBD2 for D (6 bases). Looked up from germline, CDR1 is LGHNA and CDR2 is YNFKEQ. Trimming cost V 4 bases and J 7 bases, with 8 bases left between them. The CDR3 is 11 amino acids. This CDR3 reads CASSLGLEQYF. In DNA form, the CDR3 reads TGTGCCAGCAGCCTAGGACTAGAGCAGTACTTC.

The chain combines TRBV9 with TRBJ2-5; D uncertain. Trimming shortened V by 0 bases and J by 7 bases, and 10 bases separated the two germline ends. The germline CDR1 and CDR2 sequences are SGDLS and YYNGEE. The CDR3 totals 13 residues. The DNA of the CDR3 is TGTGCCAGCAGCGTAGGACATAAAGCGACCCAGTACTTC. This codes for CASSVGHKATQYF.

There are a few counts of this clone. The rearrangement joins TRBV7-2 to TRBJ1-1; D is uncertain. Per germline, CDR1 SGHTA and CDR2 FQGNSA. V dropped 0 bases and J dropped 2 bases, with 10 bases sitting between them. The CDR3 consists of 15 residues. The CDR3 region has the DNA TGTGCCAGCAGCTTAGCTAAGACGGCTAACACTGAAGCTTTCTTT. Translation gives CASSLAKTANTEAFF. Using reference TRBV7-2 and TRBJ1-1 for the parts outside the CDR3, the full variable domain is GAGVSQSPSNKVTEKGKDVELRCDPISGHTALYWYRQSLGQGLEFLIYFQGNSAPDKSGLPSDRFSAERTGGSVSTLTIQRTQQEDSAVYLCASSLAKTANTEAFFGQGTRLTVV.

The chain joins TRBV4-2 to TRBJ1-4, with no clear D. The CDR3 contains 14 residues. V was trimmed by 1 base and J by 5 bases, leaving 8 bases between them. Germline values: CDR1 LGHNA, CDR2 YNFKEQ. Here the CDR3 reads CASSQGRINEKLFF. The CDR3 DNA follows: TGTGCCAGCAGCCAAGGGCGGATCAATGAAAAACTGTTTTTT.

This chain joins TRBV7-9 and TRBJ1-3; the D gene is possibly TRBD1 (5 bases). Trimming stripped 1 base from V and 5 bases from J, with 15 bases between. CDR3 length: 16 amino acids. The germline gives CDR1 SEHNR, CDR2 FQNEAQ (reference sequence). The CDR3 DNA is TGTGCCAGCAGCTTAGGATGGTTAGGGGCAAGAAACACCATATATTTT. Protein sequence: CASSLGWLGARNTIYF.

The CDR3 DNA is TGCGCCAGCAGCGGGACGCGCGGGGCCTCCTCCTACGAGCAGTACTTC. Protein sequence: CASSGTRGASSYEQYF. The V and J genes are TRBV5-1 and TRBJ2-7, with D possibly TRBD2 on 6 matching bases. Looked up from germline, CDR1 is SGHRS and CDR2 is YFSETQ. V lost 4 bases, J lost 0 bases, and 17 bases lay in between. This CDR3 is built from 16 residues.

V gene TRBV9 combines with J gene TRBJ1-2; no clear D gene. Trimming pared 1 base from V and 7 bases from J, leaving 11 bases between. The germline gives CDR1 SGDLS, CDR2 YYNGEE. This CDR3 contains 13 residues. This CDR3 is CASSVRQEGGYTF. The CDR3 DNA sequence: TGTGCCAGCAGCGTACGGCAGGAAGGTGGCTACACCTTC.

This clone was counted a few times. The chain has TRBV5-1 and TRBJ1-2; the match to TRBD1 covers 10 bases. The CDR3 consists of 14 residues. Germline V gives CDR1 SGHRS, CDR2 YFSETQ. V shed 4 bases and J 6 bases; nucleotides not matched to a gene: 6. The CDR3 loop is CASSPDRGVDGYTF. CDR3 coding DNA: TGCGCCAGCAGCCCGGACAGGGGGGTAGATGGCTACACCTTC.